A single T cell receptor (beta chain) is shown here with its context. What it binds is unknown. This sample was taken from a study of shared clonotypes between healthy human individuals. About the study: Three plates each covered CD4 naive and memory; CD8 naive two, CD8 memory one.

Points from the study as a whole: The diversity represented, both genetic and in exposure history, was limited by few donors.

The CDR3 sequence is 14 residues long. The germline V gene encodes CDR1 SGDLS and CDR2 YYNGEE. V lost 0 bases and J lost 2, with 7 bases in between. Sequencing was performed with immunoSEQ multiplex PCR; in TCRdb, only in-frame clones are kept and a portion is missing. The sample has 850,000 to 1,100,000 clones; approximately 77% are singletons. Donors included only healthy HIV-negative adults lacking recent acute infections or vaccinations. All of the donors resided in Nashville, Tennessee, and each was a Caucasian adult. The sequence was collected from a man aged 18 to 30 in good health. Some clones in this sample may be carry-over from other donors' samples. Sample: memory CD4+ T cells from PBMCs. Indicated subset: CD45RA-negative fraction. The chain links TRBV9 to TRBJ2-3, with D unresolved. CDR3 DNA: TGTGCCAGCAGCGTAGTGCCGGTCACAGATACGCAGTATTTT. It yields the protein CASSVVPVTDTQYF.